Listed below are T cell receptor beta chains from one sample, sequenced in a study of cytomegalovirus exposure and HLA in healthy donors. Assay used: immunoSEQ multiplex PCR; TCRdb lists only in-frame clones, some missing. Among tens of thousands of clones listed, less than 85% were seen once. Specimen: PBMCs. These receptors were collected from a woman in her forties or fifties in good health and CMV-seropositive. Each CDR3 is given with its conserved first and last residue. D genes are given only for firm matches. Only part of the rows carry a size: once, few, many, or a class if the clone is expanded.

d_call j_call v_call clone_size cdr3_nt cdr3_aa
- TRBJ1-5 TRBV7-9 - TGTGCCAGCAGCTTAGGGAGGGGCCTTAGCAATCAGCCCCAGCATTTT CASSLGRGLSNQPQHF
- TRBJ2-6 TRBV2 - TGTGCCAGCATAGAACCTACTGGGGCCAACGTCCTGACTTTC CASIEPTGANVLTF
- TRBJ2-7 TRBV11-2 few TGTGCCAGCAGCTTAGAGGGAGTTAGCTCCTACGAGCAGTACTTC CASSLEGVSSYEQYF
TRBD2 TRBJ2-5 TRBV28 - TGTGCCAGCAGTTTCCCCTTGGCGGGGGTGCGGGAGACCCAGTACTTC CASSFPLAGVRETQYF
TRBD1 TRBJ2-1 TRBV28 - TGTGCCAGCTCAGAAGCAGGGACAGCCTTAGGGAATGAGCAGTTCTTC CASSEAGTALGNEQFF
- TRBJ1-2 TRBV5-1 - TGCGCCAGCAGCTTGCGAGAACCTAACTATGGCTACACCTTC CASSLREPNYGYTF
- TRBJ1-2 TRBV5-4 - TGTGCCAGCCAGCTTCCAGGGGCTCGCGGCTACACCTTC CASQLPGARGYTF
- TRBJ1-1 TRBV19 few TGTGCCAGTAGTACCCGACAGGCTGCTTTCTTT CASSTRQAAFF
TRBD2 TRBJ2-5 TRBV6-1 - TGTGCCAGCAATATTCGGGGGGGAGTGGAGACCCAGTACTTC CASNIRGGVETQYF
TRBD1 TRBJ1-2 TRBV29-1 - TGCAGCGTTGAAGATAAGACAGGGGGTCTCGGCTATGGCTACACCTTC CSVEDKTGGLGYGYTF
- TRBJ1-6 TRBV30 few TGTGCCTGGAGTATCACGAGCCGGGATTCACCCCTCCACTTT CAWSITSRDSPLHF
TRBD2 TRBJ2-1 TRBV7-8 - TGTGCCAGCAGCCCTAGGACTAGCGGGGGGGCCTCCTACAATGAGCAGTTCTTC CASSPRTSGGASYNEQFF
TRBD2 TRBJ2-3 TRBV4-1 - TGCGCCAGCAGCCAAGCGCGAGGACTAGCGGGGGGCACAGATACGCAGTATTTT CASSQARGLAGGTDTQYF
TRBD1 TRBJ1-1 TRBV6-6 - TGTGCCAGCAGTTACCGGGACAGGGGCAACACTGAAGCTTTCTTT CASSYRDRGNTEAFF
- TRBJ1-5 TRBV7-8 once TGTGCCAGCAGCTTCGACAGCCTTCAGCCCCAGCATTTT CASSFDSLQPQHF
TRBD1 TRBJ1-6 TRBV5-4 - TGTGCCAGCAGCTTACAGGGGGCAAGTAATTCACCCCTCCACTTT CASSLQGASNSPLHF
- TRBJ2-7 TRBV6-1 few TGTGCCAGCAGTGATATGACGGGCGAGCAGTACTTC CASSDMTGEQYF
- TRBJ2-7 TRBV5-4 - TGTGCCAGCAGCTTGGAGGCTAGCACCTACGAGCAGTACTTC CASSLEASTYEQYF
TRBD2 TRBJ2-3 TRBV2 few TGTGCCAGCAGCCGGACTAGCGGCACAGATACGCAGTATTTT CASSRTSGTDTQYF
- TRBJ2-7 TRBV28 - TGTGCCAGCAGCCAACACAGGGAAAACTACGAGCAGTACTTC CASSQHRENYEQYF
- TRBJ2-5 TRBV5-6 - TGTGCCAGCAGCTTTGGGGAGGTCGAGACCCAGTACTTC CASSFGEVETQYF
- TRBJ1-2 TRBV25-1 - TGTGCCAGCAGTGAGGCCGACTATGGCTACACCTTC CASSEADYGYTF
- TRBJ1-5 TRBV19 - TGTGCCAGTAGTACCCAGAGCAATCAGCCCCAGCATTTT CASSTQSNQPQHF
TRBD1 TRBJ1-2 TRBV6-1 - TGTGCCAGCAGTGAAATAGGCACAGGGGGCTCGTATGGCTACACCTTC CASSEIGTGGSYGYTF
- TRBJ2-3 TRBV11-3 few TGTGCCAGCAGCTTAGATCGGGGGTATACAGATACGCAGTATTTT CASSLDRGYTDTQYF
TRBD2 TRBJ2-1 TRBV7-2 - TGTGCCAGCAGCCGGAGCGGGAATTACAATGAGCAGTTCTTC CASSRSGNYNEQFF
- TRBJ1-2 TRBV29-1 - TGCAGCGTTGAAGGGGGGGGACACTATGGCTACACCTTC CSVEGGGHYGYTF
- TRBJ2-3 TRBV5-1 - TGCGCCAGCAGCTCCCAGGGGGATACGCAGTATTTT CASSSQGDTQYF
- TRBJ1-3 TRBV15 - TGTGCCACCAGCTCCCAGGTATCTTCTGGAAACACCATATATTTT CATSSQVSSGNTIYF
TRBD2 TRBJ2-1 TRBV29-1 once TGCAGCGTCGGGAGGGGAGGCTACAATGAGCAGTTCTTC CSVGRGGYNEQFF